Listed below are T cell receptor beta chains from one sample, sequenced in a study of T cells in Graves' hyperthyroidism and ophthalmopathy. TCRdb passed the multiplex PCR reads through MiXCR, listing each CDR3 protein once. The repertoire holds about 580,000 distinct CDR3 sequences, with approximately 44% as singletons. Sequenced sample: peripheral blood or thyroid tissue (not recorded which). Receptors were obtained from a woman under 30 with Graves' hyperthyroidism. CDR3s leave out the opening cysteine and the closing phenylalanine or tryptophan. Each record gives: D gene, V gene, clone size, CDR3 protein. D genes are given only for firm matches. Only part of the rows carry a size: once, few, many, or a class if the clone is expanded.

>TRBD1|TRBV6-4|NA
ASSAGGSTGELF
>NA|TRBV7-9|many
ASSLGGRDFYNEQF
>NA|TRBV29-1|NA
SVNEDLTEAF
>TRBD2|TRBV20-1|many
SAMRASGRIGELF
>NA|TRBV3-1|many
ASSQGREFYEQY
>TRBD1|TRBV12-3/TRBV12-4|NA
ASSPGDSLNTGELF
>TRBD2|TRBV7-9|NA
ASSLRGLAGASTDTQY
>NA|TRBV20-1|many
SKRGDGAF
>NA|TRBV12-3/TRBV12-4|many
ASSLPGLDYGYT
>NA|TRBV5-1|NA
ASSLLSGEY
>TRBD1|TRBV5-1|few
ASGPGTGLIEQY
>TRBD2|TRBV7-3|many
ASSLFPTAGGADTQY
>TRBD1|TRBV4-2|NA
ASSLAATGAGNGYT
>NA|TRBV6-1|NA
ASSYSGITDTQY
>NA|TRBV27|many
ASRTDVNEKLF
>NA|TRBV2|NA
TSSGYRVQY
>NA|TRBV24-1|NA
ATSASGLVQETQY
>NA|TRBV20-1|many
SARGEGAGANVLT
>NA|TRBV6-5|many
ASSDLRDEQY
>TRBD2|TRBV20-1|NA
SPSSGPYEQY
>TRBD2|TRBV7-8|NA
ASSPGTSGIDEQF
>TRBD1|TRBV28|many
ASQDRVVGQPQH
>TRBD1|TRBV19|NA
ASNPTGSWSQPQH
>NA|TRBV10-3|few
AIMGVANYGYT
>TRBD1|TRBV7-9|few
ASSSQGRTDTQY
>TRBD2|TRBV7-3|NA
ASRPGLAGKDNEQF
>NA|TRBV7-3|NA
ASSPTGGGLNTEAF
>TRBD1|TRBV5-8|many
ASSLSLLAGGKTEAF
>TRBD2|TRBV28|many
ANGPGLAFHEQY
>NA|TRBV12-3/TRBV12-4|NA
ASSRGGGHSYEQY
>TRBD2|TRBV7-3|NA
ASSFPGLAGKNAGELF
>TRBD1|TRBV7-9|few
ASSPRDRRKGYEQY
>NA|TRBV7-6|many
ASSLINSPLH
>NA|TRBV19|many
ASIPPGGLEAF
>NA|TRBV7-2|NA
ASSLELAGAEAF
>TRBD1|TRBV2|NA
ASRTGMRNEQY
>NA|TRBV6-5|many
ASSGGGDRFQPQH
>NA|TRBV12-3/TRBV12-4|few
ASSPHIYSNEQY
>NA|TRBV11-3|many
ASSRTANTGELF
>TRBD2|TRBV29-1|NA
RGRLAGEETQY
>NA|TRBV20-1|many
SARGLSYSNQPQH
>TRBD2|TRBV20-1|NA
SAGAGRASEQY
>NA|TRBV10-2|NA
ASSAATEQF
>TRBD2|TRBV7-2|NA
ASSLGFRTRRAYEQY
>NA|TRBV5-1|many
ASGRDSNNSPLH
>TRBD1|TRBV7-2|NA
ASRPTGGYGYT
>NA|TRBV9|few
ASSVARRGKNTGELF
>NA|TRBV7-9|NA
ASSFSRRYGYT
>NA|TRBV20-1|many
SARIRSRQFSYEQY